Listed here are 12 T cell receptor beta chains from one sample, sequenced in a study of cytomegalovirus exposure and HLA in healthy donors. The PCR made use of 60 Vbeta and 13 Jbeta primers. Sequencing used immunoSEQ multiplex PCR; TCRdb keeps in-frame clones, though not all of them. This table holds approximately 160,000 clones, 70% found once. The sequencing input was PBMCs. These receptors originate from a man aged 18 to 35 in good health and CMV-seropositive.

This chain connects TRBV5-1 to TRBJ1-1; tentatively, D is TRBD1 (5 bases). The length of the CDR3 is 15 residues. The V end was cut by 0 bases, the J end by 7 bases, with 16 bases between. CDR1 and CDR2 from the germline V gene are SGHRS and YFSETQ. The CDR3 loop is CASSLVGVGGGEAFF. CDR3 DNA sequence: TGCGCCAGCAGCTTGGTAGGGGTCGGGGGGGGTGAAGCTTTCTTT.

This clone was observed at least ten times. The CDR3 loop is CASSYDIKPDTQYF. CDR3 coding DNA: TGTGCCAGCAGTTACGATATAAAGCCAGATACGCAGTATTTT. The V call is TRBV6-5, the J call TRBJ2-3, with D unresolved. The V gene lost 2 bases and the J gene lost 4 bases, with 10 bases spanning the gap. The CDR3 has 14 residues. Germline V lookup: CDR1 MNHEY, CDR2 SVGAGI.

Only one count was recorded for this clone. The V call is TRBV5-1, the J call TRBJ1-2; 10 bases are shared with TRBD1. The CDR3 runs 16 residues. Germline V gives CDR1 SGHRS, CDR2 YFSETQ. The J segment lost 3 bases and the V segment lost 0 bases, leaving 5 bases of the junction unmatched. The CDR3 spells CASSLVGQGGDYGYTF. CDR3 bases: TGCGCCAGCAGCTTGGTCGGACAGGGGGGAGACTATGGCTACACCTTC.

The sample holds a few counts of this clone. The chain carries TRBV5-1 and TRBJ2-1, with D perhaps TRBD2 (6 bases). Between the trimmed V and J ends, which lost 0 bases and 8 bases, there was a span of 15 bases. There are 15 residues in the CDR3. The V gene's germline CDR1 is SGHRS and CDR2 YFSETQ. The DNA for the CDR3 is TGCGCCAGCAGCTTGGGAAGGCCAGGAGGGGATGAGCAGTTCTTC. This translates into CASSLGRPGGDEQFF.

The V and J genes are TRBV19 and TRBJ1-2, with a weak D call TRBD1 (6 bases). V was shortened by 3 bases and J by 8 bases, with 16 bases between the two germline ends. The length of the CDR3 is 14 residues. Germline V gene sequence: CDR1 LNHDA, CDR2 SQIVND (reference sequence). The CDR3 nucleotides are TGTGCCAGTAGTATGAACTCCAACAGGGACGGCTACACCTTC. Amino acid sequence: CASSMNSNRDGYTF.

The V and J genes are TRBV10-3 and TRBJ1-2; maybe TRBD1 (6 bases). This CDR3 contains 18 residues. The V end lost 0 bases, the J end lost 4 bases, and 21 bases lay between the germline ends. Germline V CDR1 and CDR2: ENHRY, SYGVKD. The CDR3 here is CAISESRGDYTSGYGYTF. As DNA, the CDR3 is TGTGCCATCAGTGAGTCGAGGGGGGACTACACCTCAGGCTATGGCTACACCTTC.

The rearrangement joins TRBV6-6 to TRBJ2-1; D might be TRBD1 (6 bases). Trimming shortened V by 0 bases and J by 0 bases, and 6 bases separated the two germline ends. CDR1 and CDR2 from the germline V gene are MNHNY and SVGAGI (reference sequence). CDR3 length: 15 amino acids. The CDR3 DNA is TGTGCCAGCAGTTACTCCAGGGGCTCCTACAATGAGCAGTTCTTC. It codes for CASSYSRGSYNEQFF.

This chain joins TRBV28 and TRBJ1-6; 7 positions match TRBD1. CDR1 is MDHEN, CDR2 SYDVKM, per germline. V trimming: 6 bases; J trimming: 7 bases; junction bases outside the gene matches: 6. The CDR3 consists of 14 residues. The CDR3 region is CASRRGQPNSPLHF. The CDR3 DNA is TGTGCCAGCAGAAGGGGACAGCCAAATTCACCCCTCCACTTT.

The chain is built from TRBV7-9 and TRBJ1-5; no clear D. Germline V CDR1 and CDR2: SEHNR, FQNEAQ (reference sequence). Trimming pared 2 bases from V and 7 bases from J, leaving 12 bases between. This CDR3 comprises 14 residues. The CDR3: CASSLTGTGQPQHF. The CDR3 coding sequence is TGTGCCAGCAGCTTAACGGGTACGGGACAGCCCCAGCATTTT.

The chain has TRBV6-6 and TRBJ1-1; TRBD1 is a possible D gene (6 bases). The germline V gene has CDR1 MNHNY and CDR2 SVGAGI (reference sequence). There are 14 residues in the CDR3. Trimming removed 5 bases from V and 0 bases from J, with 10 bases in between. In nucleotides, the CDR3 is TGTGCCAGCAGTCGACAGGACGTGAACACTGAAGCTTTCTTT. Its translation: CASSRQDVNTEAFF.

This chain's CDR3 is CASSLSGNDEQFF. As DNA, the CDR3 is TGTGCCAGCAGCTTATCCGGGAACGATGAGCAGTTCTTC. The chain couples TRBV5-6 to TRBJ2-1; D may be TRBD2 (5 bases). Trimming stripped 2 bases from V and 8 bases from J, with 11 bases between. This CDR3 has 13 amino acids. Germline assignment: CDR1 SGHDT and CDR2 YYEEEE. Drawing the rest from reference TRBV5-6 and TRBJ2-1, the complete variable domain is DAGVTQSPTHLIKTRGQQVTLRCSPKSGHDTVSWYQQALGQGPQFIFQYYEEEERQRGNFPDRFSGHQFPNYSSELNVNALLLGDSALYLCASSLSGNDEQFFGPGTRLTVL.

V and J are TRBV5-4 and TRBJ1-5; the D is unclear. CDR1 SGHNT and CDR2 YYREEE come from the germline V gene (reference sequence). V was shortened by 4 bases and J by 2 bases, with 7 bases between the two germline ends. The CDR3 is made up of 13 amino acids. In nucleotides, the CDR3 is TGTGCCAGCAGCGAGTCACGCAATCAGCCCCAGCATTTT. Encoded protein: CASSESRNQPQHF. The whole variable domain, filled in from reference TRBV5-4 and TRBJ1-5, reads ETGVTQSPTHLIKTRGQQVTLRCSSQSGHNTVSWYQQALGQGPQFIFQYYREEENGRGNFPPRFSGLQFPNYSSELNVNALELDDSALYLCASSESRNQPQHFGDGTRLSIL.